This T cell receptor beta chain was found in a study of cytomegalovirus exposure and HLA in healthy donors. Per the germline V gene, CDR1 is MNHNS and CDR2 is SASEGT. This CDR3 comprises 14 residues. After removal of 5 bases from V and 5 bases from J, the junction contained 7 bases not matched to a gene. Study observations and caveats: Across donors, most TCRs were seen rarely, yet some public ones were widespread.

The protocol was immunoSEQ multiplex PCR, while the TCRdb copy is restricted to in-frame clones and leaves out a portion. The data hold about 110,000 clones, with around 87% observed a single time. In regard to this clone: Its antigen is unidentified.

This clonotype originated in a young woman in good health and CMV-seropositive. Source material: PBMCs. V gene TRBV6-1 combines with J gene TRBJ2-5; 8 nucleotides match TRBD2. The CDR3 region is CASSSSGAVETQYF. The CDR3 DNA follows: TGTGCCAGCAGTAGTAGCGGGGCGGTCGAGACCCAGTACTTC.